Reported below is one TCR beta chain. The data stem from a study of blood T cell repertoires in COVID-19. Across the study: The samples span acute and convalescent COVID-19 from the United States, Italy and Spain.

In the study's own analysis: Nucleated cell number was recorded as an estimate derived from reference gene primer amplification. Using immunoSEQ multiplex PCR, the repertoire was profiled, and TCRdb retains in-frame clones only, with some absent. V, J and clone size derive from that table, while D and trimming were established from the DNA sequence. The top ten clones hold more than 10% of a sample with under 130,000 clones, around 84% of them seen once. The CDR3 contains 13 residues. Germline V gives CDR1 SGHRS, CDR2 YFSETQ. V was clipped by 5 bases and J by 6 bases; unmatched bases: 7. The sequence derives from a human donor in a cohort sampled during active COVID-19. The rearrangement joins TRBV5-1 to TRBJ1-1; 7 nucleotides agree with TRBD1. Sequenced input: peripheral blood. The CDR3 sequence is CASRWDSRAEAFF. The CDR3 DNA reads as TGCGCCAGCAGGTGGGACAGTCGTGCTGAAGCTTTCTTT.